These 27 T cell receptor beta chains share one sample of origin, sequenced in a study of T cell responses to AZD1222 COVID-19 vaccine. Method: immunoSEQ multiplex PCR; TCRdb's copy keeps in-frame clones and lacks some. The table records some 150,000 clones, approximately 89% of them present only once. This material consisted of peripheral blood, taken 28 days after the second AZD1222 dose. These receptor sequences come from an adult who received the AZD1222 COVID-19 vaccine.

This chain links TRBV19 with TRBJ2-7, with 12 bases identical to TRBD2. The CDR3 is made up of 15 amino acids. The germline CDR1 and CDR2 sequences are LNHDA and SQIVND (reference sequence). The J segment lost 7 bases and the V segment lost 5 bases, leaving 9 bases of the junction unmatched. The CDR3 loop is CASSSGGLAGMEQYF. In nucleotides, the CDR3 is TGTGCCAGTAGTTCAGGAGGACTAGCGGGAATGGAGCAGTACTTC.

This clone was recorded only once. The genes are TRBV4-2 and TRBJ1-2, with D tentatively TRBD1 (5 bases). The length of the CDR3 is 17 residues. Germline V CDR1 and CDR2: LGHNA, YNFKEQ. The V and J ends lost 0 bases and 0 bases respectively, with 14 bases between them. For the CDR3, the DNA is TGTGCCAGCAGCCAAGATCGCCATCGACAGTCTAACTATGGCTACACCTTC. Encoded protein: CASSQDRHRQSNYGYTF.

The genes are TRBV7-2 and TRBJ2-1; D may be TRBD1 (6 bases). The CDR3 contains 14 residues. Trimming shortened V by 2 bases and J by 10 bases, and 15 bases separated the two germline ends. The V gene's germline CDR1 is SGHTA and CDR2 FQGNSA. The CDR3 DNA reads TGTGCCAGCAGCTTAATCCAGGGGCTGGAGGAGCAGTTCTTC. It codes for CASSLIQGLEEQFF. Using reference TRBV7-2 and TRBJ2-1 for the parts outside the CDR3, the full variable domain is GAGVSQSPSNKVTEKGKDVELRCDPISGHTALYWYRQSLGQGLEFLIYFQGNSAPDKSGLPSDRFSAERTGGSVSTLTIQRTQQEDSAVYLCASSLIQGLEEQFFGPGTRLTVL.

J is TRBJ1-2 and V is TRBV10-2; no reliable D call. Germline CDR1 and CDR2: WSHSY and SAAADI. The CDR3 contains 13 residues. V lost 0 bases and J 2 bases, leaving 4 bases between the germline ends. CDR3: CASSESINYGYTF. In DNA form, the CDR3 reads TGCGCCAGCAGTGAGTCAATCAACTATGGCTACACCTTC.

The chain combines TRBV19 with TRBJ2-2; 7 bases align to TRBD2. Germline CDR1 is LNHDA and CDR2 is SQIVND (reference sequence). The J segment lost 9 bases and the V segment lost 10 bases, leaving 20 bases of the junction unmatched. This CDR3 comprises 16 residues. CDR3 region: CATLRRAAGTPRELFF. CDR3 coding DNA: TGTGCCACCCTCCGACGGGCAGCGGGGACTCCCCGGGAGCTGTTTTTT.

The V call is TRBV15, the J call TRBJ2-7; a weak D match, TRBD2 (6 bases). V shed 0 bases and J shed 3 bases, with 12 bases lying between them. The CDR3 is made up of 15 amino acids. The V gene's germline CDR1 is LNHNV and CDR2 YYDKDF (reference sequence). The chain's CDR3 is CATSRDRDLSYEQYF. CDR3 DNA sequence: TGTGCCACCAGCAGAGATAGGGACTTAAGCTACGAGCAGTACTTC.

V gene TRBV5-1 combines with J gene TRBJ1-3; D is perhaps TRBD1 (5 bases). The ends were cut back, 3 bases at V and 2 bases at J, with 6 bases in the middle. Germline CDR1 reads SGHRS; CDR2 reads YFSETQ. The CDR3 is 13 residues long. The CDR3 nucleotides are TGCGCCAGCAGCTCGGGGGCTGGAAACACCATATATTTT. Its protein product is CASSSGAGNTIYF.

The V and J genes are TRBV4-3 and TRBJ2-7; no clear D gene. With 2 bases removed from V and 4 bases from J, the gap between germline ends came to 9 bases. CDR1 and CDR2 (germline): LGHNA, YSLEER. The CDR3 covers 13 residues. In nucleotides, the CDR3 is TGCGCCAGCAGCCAAAGTAGTGGTTACGAGCAGTACTTC. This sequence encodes CASSQSSGYEQYF.

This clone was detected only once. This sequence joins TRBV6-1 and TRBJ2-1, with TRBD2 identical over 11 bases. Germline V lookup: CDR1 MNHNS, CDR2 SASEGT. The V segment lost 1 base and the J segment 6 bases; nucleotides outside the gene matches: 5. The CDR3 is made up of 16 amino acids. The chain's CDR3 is CASSEVGTSGLNEQFF. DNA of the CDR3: TGTGCCAGCAGTGAAGTGGGGACTAGCGGTCTCAATGAGCAGTTCTTC.

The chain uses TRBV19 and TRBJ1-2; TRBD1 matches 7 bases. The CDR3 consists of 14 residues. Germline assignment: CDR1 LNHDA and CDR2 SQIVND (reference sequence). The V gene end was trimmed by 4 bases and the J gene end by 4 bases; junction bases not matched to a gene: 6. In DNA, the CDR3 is TGTGCCAGTAGTACGGGGGACAGAATCTATGGCTACACCTTC. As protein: CASSTGDRIYGYTF.

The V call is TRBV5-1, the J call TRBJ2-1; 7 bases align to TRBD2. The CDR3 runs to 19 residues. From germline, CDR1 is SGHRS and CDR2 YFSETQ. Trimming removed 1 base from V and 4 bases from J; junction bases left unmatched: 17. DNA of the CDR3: TGCGCCAGCAGCTTGAATCGCGCTAGCGGAGGAGGACGATACAATGAGCAGTTCTTC. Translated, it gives CASSLNRASGGGRYNEQFF.

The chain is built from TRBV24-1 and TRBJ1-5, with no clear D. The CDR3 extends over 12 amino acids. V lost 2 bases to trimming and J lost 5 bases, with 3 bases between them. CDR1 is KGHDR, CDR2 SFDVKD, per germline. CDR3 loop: CATSDSHQPQHF. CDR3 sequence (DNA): TGTGCCACCAGTGATTCCCATCAGCCCCAGCATTTT.

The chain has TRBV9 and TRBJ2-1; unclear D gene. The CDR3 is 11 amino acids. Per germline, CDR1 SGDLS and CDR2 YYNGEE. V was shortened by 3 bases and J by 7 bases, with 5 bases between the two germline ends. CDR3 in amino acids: CASSEGNEQFF. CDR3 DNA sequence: TGTGCCAGCAGCGAAGGGAATGAGCAGTTCTTC.

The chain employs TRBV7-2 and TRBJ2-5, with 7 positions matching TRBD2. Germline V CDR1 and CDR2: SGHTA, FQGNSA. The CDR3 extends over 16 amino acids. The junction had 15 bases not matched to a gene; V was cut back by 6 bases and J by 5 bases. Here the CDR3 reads CASRRTSFGSLETQYF. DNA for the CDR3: TGTGCCAGCAGGAGGACTAGTTTCGGATCCTTGGAGACCCAGTACTTC.

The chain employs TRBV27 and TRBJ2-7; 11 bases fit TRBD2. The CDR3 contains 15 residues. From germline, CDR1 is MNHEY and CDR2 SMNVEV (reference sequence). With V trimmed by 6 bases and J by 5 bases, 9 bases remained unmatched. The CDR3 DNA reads TGTGCCAGCAGCTCGAGACTAGCGGGATTGAACGAGCAGTACTTC. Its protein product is CASSSRLAGLNEQYF.

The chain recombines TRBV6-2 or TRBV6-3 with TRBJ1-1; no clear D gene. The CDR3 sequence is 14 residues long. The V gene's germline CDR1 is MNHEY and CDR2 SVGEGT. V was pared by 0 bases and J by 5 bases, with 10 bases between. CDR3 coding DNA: TGTGCCAGCAGTTACTCGGGAGGTAAGACTGAAGCTTTCTTT. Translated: CASSYSGGKTEAFF.

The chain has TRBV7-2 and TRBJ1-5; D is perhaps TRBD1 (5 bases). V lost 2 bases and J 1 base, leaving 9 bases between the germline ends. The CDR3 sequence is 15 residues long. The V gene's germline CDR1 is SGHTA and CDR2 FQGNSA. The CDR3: CASSLYGGSNQPQHF. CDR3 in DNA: TGTGCCAGCAGCTTATATGGGGGAAGCAATCAGCCCCAGCATTTT.

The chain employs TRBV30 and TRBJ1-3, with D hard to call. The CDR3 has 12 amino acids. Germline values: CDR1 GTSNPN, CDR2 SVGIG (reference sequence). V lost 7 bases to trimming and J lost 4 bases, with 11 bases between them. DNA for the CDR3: TGTGCCTCAGGCCGGGGAGGAAACACCATATATTTT. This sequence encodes CASGRGGNTIYF.

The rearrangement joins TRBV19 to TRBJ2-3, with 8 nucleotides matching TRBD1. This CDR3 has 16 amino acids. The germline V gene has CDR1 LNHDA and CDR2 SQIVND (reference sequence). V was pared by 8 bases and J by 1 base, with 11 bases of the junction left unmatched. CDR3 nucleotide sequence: TGTGCCAGTTCCTCCAGGGGGCCGGTTGGCACAGATACGCAGTATTTT. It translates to CASSSRGPVGTDTQYF.

In nucleotides, the CDR3 is TGTGCCAGCAGTTTAGTGTCAGAAGCCTACGAGCAGTACTTC. Translated, it gives CASSLVSEAYEQYF. The chain couples TRBV27 to TRBJ2-7; D gene ambiguous. This CDR3 spans 14 amino acids. Germline loops: CDR1 MNHEY, CDR2 SMNVEV (reference sequence). Trimming took 2 bases from V and 2 from J, leaving 10 bases between them.

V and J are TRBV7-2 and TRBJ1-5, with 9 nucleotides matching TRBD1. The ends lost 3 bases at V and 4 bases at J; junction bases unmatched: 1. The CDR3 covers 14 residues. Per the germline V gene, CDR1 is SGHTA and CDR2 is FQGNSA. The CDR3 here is CASSFGTGNQPQHF. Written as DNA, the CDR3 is TGTGCCAGCAGCTTTGGGACAGGGAATCAGCCCCAGCATTTT.

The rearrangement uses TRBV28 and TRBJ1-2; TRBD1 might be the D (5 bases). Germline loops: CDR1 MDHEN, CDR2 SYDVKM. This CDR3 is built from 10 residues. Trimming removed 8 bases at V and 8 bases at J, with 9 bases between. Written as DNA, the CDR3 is TGTGCCAGCGGGGGGATCGGCTACACCTTC. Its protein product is CASGGIGYTF.

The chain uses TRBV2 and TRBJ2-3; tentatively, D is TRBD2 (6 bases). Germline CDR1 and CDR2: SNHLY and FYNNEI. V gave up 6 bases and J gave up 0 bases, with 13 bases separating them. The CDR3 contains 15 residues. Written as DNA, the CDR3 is TGTGCCAGCAGCCTCGCACTAGCAAGCACAGATACGCAGTATTTT. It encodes CASSLALASTDTQYF.

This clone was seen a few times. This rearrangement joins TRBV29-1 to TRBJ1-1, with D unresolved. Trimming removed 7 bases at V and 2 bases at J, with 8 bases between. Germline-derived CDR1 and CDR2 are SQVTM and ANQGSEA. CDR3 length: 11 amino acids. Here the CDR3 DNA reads TGCAGCGCTTTGTTAAACACTGAAGCTTTCTTT. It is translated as CSALLNTEAFF.

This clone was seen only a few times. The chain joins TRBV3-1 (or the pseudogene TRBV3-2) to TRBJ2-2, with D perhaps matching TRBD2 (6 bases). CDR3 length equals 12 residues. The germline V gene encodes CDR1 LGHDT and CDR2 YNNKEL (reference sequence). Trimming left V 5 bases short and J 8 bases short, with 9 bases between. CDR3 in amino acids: CASSFGTGELFF. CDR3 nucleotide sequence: TGTGCCAGCAGCTTCGGGACTGGGGAGCTGTTTTTT.

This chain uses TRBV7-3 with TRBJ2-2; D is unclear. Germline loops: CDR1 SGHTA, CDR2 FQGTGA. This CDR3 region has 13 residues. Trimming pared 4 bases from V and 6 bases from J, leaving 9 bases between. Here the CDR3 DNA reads TGTGCCAGCAGCTCGAGCCGGGCCGGGGAGCTGTTTTTT. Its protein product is CASSSSRAGELFF. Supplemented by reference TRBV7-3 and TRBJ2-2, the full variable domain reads GAGVSQTPSNKVTEKGKYVELRCDPISGHTALYWYRQSLGQGPEFLIYFQGTGAADDSGLPNDRFFAVRPEGSVSTLKIQRTERGDSAVYLCASSSSRAGELFFGEGSRLTVL.

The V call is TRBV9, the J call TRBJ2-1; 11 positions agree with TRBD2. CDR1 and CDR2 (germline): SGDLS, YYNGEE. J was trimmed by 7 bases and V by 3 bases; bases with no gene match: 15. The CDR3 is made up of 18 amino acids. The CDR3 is CASSARRTGTSGFNEQFF. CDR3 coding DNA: TGTGCCAGCAGCGCCAGGAGGACCGGGACTAGCGGTTTTAATGAGCAGTTCTTC.